This is a list of T cell receptor beta chains from one sample in a study of Ad26.COV2.S vaccination and SARS-CoV-2 variants. Profiling relied on immunoSEQ multiplex PCR, and the TCRdb table lists in-frame clones only, not all of them. The data hold about 180,000 clones, with around nine tenths observed a single time. The specimen comprised peripheral blood, sampled after recovery from COVID-19. These receptors all stem from a human donor who had recovered from COVID-19. CDR3s leave out the opening cysteine and the closing phenylalanine or tryptophan. Expanded clones get a size class; other rows say once, few or many, or leave the size out.

V gene | clone size | CDR3 protein
TRBV28 | . | ASSITQWAEQY
TRBV7-2 | . | ASSLVSPRDAQY
TRBV7-3 | . | ASSLYPAVPGQGADTQY
TRBV5-1 | . | ASSLVGSSQSEQY
TRBV2 | . | ASRRGREETQY
TRBV4-1 | . | ASSQEGTGGDTQY
TRBV19 | . | AISRGIAGGYNEQF
TRBV9 | . | ASSVEGGPRVGNEQF
TRBV28 | . | ASSLSVFGQGLGANVLT
TRBV4-1 | . | ASSQGHVYGTEAF
TRBV15 | . | ATSLRTGFGYT
TRBV5-1 | . | ASSRSGLDQPQH
TRBV7-7 | . | ASSLGLAAYNEQF
TRBV9 | . | ASSPTSGSSDTQY
TRBV5-1 | . | ASSLEGGRAGNTIY
TRBV5-5 | . | ASSLASAGGPFSGNTIY
TRBV6-4 | many | ASSPGTSSNEQY
TRBV6-1 | . | ASSERWGSEAF
TRBV5-4 | . | ASSSSAGGTDTQY
TRBV7-3 | . | ASSSGLAGVVNEQF
TRBV7-8 | . | ASSASPGTGGNTIY
TRBV9 | . | ASSVGSDTQY
TRBV3-1/TRBV3-2 | few | ASSPLAGGTSYGYT
TRBV2 | . | ASSEGGVAGGPDTQY
TRBV7-3 | . | ASSPGIANTEAF
TRBV5-1 | few | ASSLGGTGTYEQY
TRBV6-1 | . | ASSEVGNEQF
TRBV9 | . | ASSTQSQETQY
TRBV28 | . | ASRLGGSYGYT
TRBV7-9 | . | ASSFGVGEGDEQY
TRBV6-2/TRBV6-3 | . | ASSYSVSDYGYT
TRBV4-2 | . | ASSRQGARDEQF
TRBV6-1 | . | ASSPPGTGNTEAF
TRBV9 | once | ASSVDRGGNYGYT